This T cell receptor beta chain was documented in a study of blood T cell repertoires in COVID-19 (dated by TCRdb to about 2020). Study-level background: The collaborator samples originated in the United States, Italy and Spain and spanned the acute and convalescent phases of COVID-19. The material from the prospective study consisted of cDNA or gDNA derived from T cells, B-cell-depleted T cells, or PBMCs. Subjects who had been exposed to COVID-19, were actively infected with it, or had recovered from it provided the deeply sampled blood TCRbeta repertoires that made up the dataset. The repertoires were released in a freely available public database intended as a resource for research on the immune response to SARS-CoV-2. The samples were drawn from two sources: the first 160 participants of the ongoing ImmuneRACE study, and 1,000 to 1,500 subjects contributed by 6 global collaborators. The sample metadata nearly always contained a de-identified subject ID, COVID-19 status, age in years and sex. Where available, HLA class I and class II types were obtained from metadata supplied by the sample provider rather than from assay-based typing.

About this clone itself: Its antigen is unknown. Base quality data are lacking; no much larger clone is found one base away.

Participants in the prospective study were aged roughly 18 to 100 years, lived in 24 United States geographic areas, and enrolled through a virtual design. In the prospective study, participants were assigned to cohorts based on the clinical history participants reported in a screening survey and a study questionnaire. Recovered participants in ImmuneRACE Cohort 3 were defined as having two consecutive negative NP/OP PCR tests, clearance from a healthcare professional, or resolution of symptoms. Each participant in the prospective study had whole blood, serum and a nasopharyngeal or oropharyngeal swab collected by mobile phlebotomists. Over a roughly 2-month period, participants in the prospective study had the option of providing additional blood draws and questionnaires. Prospective study blood samples were shipped either frozen or at room temperature before DNA extraction. CDR1 and CDR2 are drawn from the germline V gene: MDHEN, SYDVKM. Between the V and J ends, shortened by 7 bases and 3 bases respectively, the junction contains 18 bases. The CDR3 numbers 15 residues from cysteine through phenylalanine. Only CDR3 DNA is held: 45 bases, read in frame from base 1.

Broader findings and caveats from the paper: The quantity of clinical and demographic metadata differed by source and by participant and was supplied without curation.

TCRbeta CDR3 regions were amplified from genomic DNA using the immunoSEQ Assay, a bias-controlled multiplex PCR. The authors' analysis ran thus. Within the assay, amplification of reference gene primers was used to estimate how many nucleated cells each sample contained. To quantify the absolute abundance of each unique TCRbeta CDR3 rearrangement, sequence reads were collapsed and filtered. Productive Simpson clonality was computed per sample as the square root of Simpson's diversity index over productive rearrangements. TCRdb mirrors the immuneACCESS table, restricted to in-frame sequences. Some clones are absent from its copies; in checked studies, under half trace to an unresolved V gene, and the reason for the others is unknown. The DNA gave D and trimming, while V, J and clone size come from that table. The sample table holds 180,000 or so clones, of which roughly 80% were seen once. The ten largest clones represent 9.5% to 11% of the sample.

The rearranged segments are TRBV28 and TRBJ1-1; no confident D gene assignment can be made. Sequencing was done on a sample of PBMCs or T cells enriched from blood (not recorded which). This TCR was sampled from a man between 45 and 60 years old who had recovered from COVID-19. The CDR3 protein is CASTEEGLGDTEAFF. The sequenced DNA: TGTGCCAGCACGGAAGAGGGCCTTGGGGACACTGAAGCTTTCTTT.